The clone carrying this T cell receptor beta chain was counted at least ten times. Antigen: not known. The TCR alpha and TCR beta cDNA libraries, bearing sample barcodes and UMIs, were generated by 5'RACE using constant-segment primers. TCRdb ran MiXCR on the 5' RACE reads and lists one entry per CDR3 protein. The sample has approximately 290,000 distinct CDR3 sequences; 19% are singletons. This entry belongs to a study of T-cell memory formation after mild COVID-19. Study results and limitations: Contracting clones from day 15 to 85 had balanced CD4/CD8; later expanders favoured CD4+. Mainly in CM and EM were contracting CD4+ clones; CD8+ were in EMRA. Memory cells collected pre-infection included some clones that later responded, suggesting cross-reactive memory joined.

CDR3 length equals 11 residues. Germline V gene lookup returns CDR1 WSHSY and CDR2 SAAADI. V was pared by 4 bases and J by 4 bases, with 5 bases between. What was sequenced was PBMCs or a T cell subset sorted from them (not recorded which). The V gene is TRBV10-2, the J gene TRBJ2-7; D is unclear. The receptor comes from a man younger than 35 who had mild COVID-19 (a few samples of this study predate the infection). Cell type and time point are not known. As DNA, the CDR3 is TGCGCCAGCAGTGGCGGTTACGAGCAGTACGTC. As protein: CASSGGYEQYV.